A selection of T cell receptor beta chains follows, all from one sample in a study of beta chain features in type 1 diabetes. Data came from immunoSEQ multiplex PCR; TCRdb stores just in-frame clones and leaves some out. The table lists about 300,000 clones, approximately 8% of them singletons. Sequencing was done on a sample of central memory CD4+ T cells from blood. The receptors originated from a woman in her late teens or twenties in good health. The CDR3 runs from the conserved cysteine through the conserved F or W. The D gene is left open where the match is weak. Clone sizes are given selectively: once, few, many, or a class where the clone is expanded.

D gene,J gene,V gene,clone size,CDR3 protein,CDR3 DNA
-,TRBJ1-1,TRBV7-3,-,CASSSQEGTEAFF,TGTGCCAGCAGCTCACAGGAGGGCACTGAAGCTTTCTTT
-,TRBJ2-5,TRBV7-6,few,CASCRGQETQYF,TGTGCCAGCTGCCGGGGACAAGAGACCCAGTACTTC
-,TRBJ2-6,TRBV28,-,CASSFWGSGANVLTF,TGTGCCAGCAGTTTTTGGGGGTCTGGGGCCAACGTCCTGACTTTC
-,TRBJ2-3,TRBV30,few,CAWSSPRRGTDTQYF,TGTGCCTGGAGTTCACCCAGGAGGGGCACAGATACGCAGTATTTT
TRBD1,TRBJ2-1,TRBV2,-,CASKWDRGTYNEQFF,TGTGCCAGCAAGTGGGACAGGGGAACCTACAATGAGCAGTTCTTC
-,TRBJ1-1,TRBV7-2,few,CASSNYGANTEAFF,TGTGCCAGCAGTAACTACGGGGCGAACACTGAAGCTTTCTTT
-,TRBJ1-1,TRBV7-2,few,CASSLPGDTEAFF,TGTGCCAGCAGCTTACCCGGGGACACTGAAGCTTTCTTT
TRBD2,TRBJ2-1,TRBV7-2,-,CASSLTSDHEQFF,TGTGCCAGCAGCCTGACTAGCGACCATGAGCAGTTCTTC
TRBD1,TRBJ2-5,TRBV2,-,CASTGTGRGYQETQYF,TGTGCCAGCACCGGGACAGGTCGAGGGTACCAAGAGACCCAGTACTTC
-,TRBJ1-2,TRBV5-6,few,CASSLEVWGEDGYTF,TGTGCCAGCAGCTTGGAGGTCTGGGGAGAGGATGGCTACACCTTC
-,TRBJ1-1,TRBV2,few,CASSSAVRNTEAFF,TGTGCCAGCAGTAGTGCGGTCCGAAACACTGAAGCTTTCTTT
-,TRBJ1-5,TRBV6-6,few,CASSYKGNQPQHF,TGTGCCAGCAGTTACAAGGGCAATCAGCCCCAGCATTTT
TRBD1,TRBJ2-6,TRBV6-1,few,CASSGGGSGANVLTF,TGTGCCAGCAGTGGAGGGGGCTCAGGGGCCAACGTCCTGACTTTC
-,TRBJ1-6,TRBV2,-,CASSDEGATSHRLHF,TGTGCCAGCAGTGATGAGGGCGCGACATCGCATCGCCTCCACTTT
-,TRBJ2-2,TRBV19,few,CASSINLRTGELFF,TGTGCCAGTAGTATAAACCTACGTACCGGGGAGCTGTTTTTT
-,TRBJ1-4,TRBV28,few,CASHRERGAKDTFF,TGTGCCAGCCACAGAGAACGAGGGGCGAAGGACACGTTTTTT
-,TRBJ2-3,TRBV5-4,few,CASSFGLNDVTDTQYF,TGTGCCAGCAGCTTCGGACTAAATGACGTGACAGATACGCAGTATTTT
-,TRBJ1-5,TRBV18,-,CASSPYGNQPQHF,TGTGCCAGCTCACCATACGGAAATCAGCCCCAGCATTTT
-,TRBJ1-2,TRBV4-1,-,CASSLIGIDMEDYGYTF,TGCGCCAGCAGCCTGATAGGGATTGACATGGAGGACTATGGCTACACCTTC
TRBD2,TRBJ2-4,TRBV18,-,CASSSRQERGNIQYF,TGTGCCAGCTCATCTCGGCAGGAGCGGGGAAACATTCAGTACTTC
-,TRBJ1-1,TRBV30,many,CAWTSDLAAEAFF,TGTGCCTGGACCTCGGACCTGGCGGCTGAAGCTTTCTTT
TRBD2,TRBJ2-3,TRBV6-5,few,CASNLSGGTDTQYF,TGTGCCAGCAACTTAAGCGGGGGCACAGATACGCAGTATTTT
-,TRBJ2-1,TRBV7-3,few,CASSPQGGSSYNEQFF,TGTGCCAGCAGCCCCCAAGGGGGTAGCTCCTACAATGAGCAGTTCTTC
TRBD1,TRBJ2-6,TRBV7-2,-,CASSLSGGGRSGANVLTF,TGTGCCAGCAGCCTGTCAGGGGGCGGTCGGTCTGGGGCCAACGTCCTGACTTTC
TRBD2,TRBJ2-4,TRBV10-3,-,CAISERGGLAGEAKNIQYF,TGTGCCATCAGTGAGAGGGGGGGCCTAGCGGGAGAAGCCAAAAACATTCAGTACTTC
-,TRBJ1-1,TRBV18,few,CASSPNGVNTEAFF,TGTGCCAGCTCACCCAACGGCGTGAACACTGAAGCTTTCTTT
-,TRBJ2-1,TRBV9,few,CASSLSANSYNEQFF,TGTGCCAGCAGCCTTAGCGCCAACTCCTACAATGAGCAGTTCTTC
-,TRBJ2-1,TRBV27,-,CASSSRGTALSSYNEQFF,TGTGCCAGCAGTTCTCGGGGGACTGCTCTAAGCTCCTACAATGAGCAGTTCTTC
TRBD1,TRBJ1-6,TRBV5-1,-,CASSSGTGVGSPLHF,TGCGCCAGCAGCTCCGGGACAGGGGTTGGATCACCCCTCCACTTT
TRBD2,TRBJ2-1,TRBV6-5,few,CASSTGTRKSNEQFF,TGTGCCAGCAGTACCGGGACTAGGAAAAGCAATGAGCAGTTCTTC
-,TRBJ1-2,TRBV7-2,-,CASSPTAAYGYTF,TGTGCCAGCAGCCCCACAGCCGCCTATGGCTACACCTTC
-,TRBJ1-1,TRBV11-2,few,CASSLRPGGGTEAFF,TGTGCCAGCAGCTTAAGGCCGGGAGGCGGCACTGAAGCTTTCTTT
-,TRBJ2-5,TRBV5-4,few,CASRSLAASQETQYF,TGTGCCAGCAGATCTTTAGCGGCATCCCAAGAGACCCAGTACTTC
-,TRBJ2-1,TRBV7-3,few,CASSSGQLTYNEQFF,TGTGCCAGCAGCTCAGGACAGCTAACCTACAATGAGCAGTTCTTC
TRBD2,TRBJ2-3,TRBV11-2,many,CASSLVASGGSIDTQYF,TGTGCCAGCAGCTTAGTTGCCAGCGGGGGGAGTATAGATACGCAGTATTTT
TRBD2,TRBJ2-5,TRBV10-3,few,CAISEGRRGGEETQYF,TGTGCCATCAGTGAGGGACGGCGGGGGGGCGAAGAGACCCAGTACTTC
-,TRBJ2-5,TRBV10-3,-,CAISESGNYLGETQYF,TGTGCCATCAGTGAGTCTGGCAATTACTTAGGGGAGACCCAGTACTTC
-,TRBJ2-2,TRBV5-1,few,CASSPRASDTGELFF,TGCGCCAGCAGCCCTCGGGCCAGCGACACCGGGGAGCTGTTTTTT
-,TRBJ1-4,TRBV15,few,CATSRDPPGPSREKLFF,TGTGCCACCAGCAGAGATCCTCCGGGACCTTCTCGTGAAAAACTGTTTTTT
-,TRBJ2-7,TRBV5-1,many,CASSEGRGRPEQYF,TGCGCCAGCAGCGAGGGGAGAGGGCGTCCCGAGCAGTACTTC
TRBD2,TRBJ2-5,TRBV5-1,few,CASSKGASGEETQYF,TGCGCCAGCAGTAAAGGGGCTAGCGGGGAAGAGACCCAGTACTTC
-,TRBJ2-2,TRBV6-6,-,CAISDGPRELFF,TGTGCCATCAGTGACGGTCCGCGGGAGCTGTTTTTT
-,TRBJ2-5,TRBV2,once,CASSDYLGGETQYF,TGTGCCAGCAGTGATTATCTCGGGGGAGAGACCCAGTACTTC
-,TRBJ1-1,TRBV27,few,CASRAFFRNTEAFF,TGTGCCAGCAGGGCTTTCTTTAGGAACACTGAAGCTTTCTTT
-,TRBJ1-4,TRBV29-1,few,CSVGPPSIEKLFF,TGCAGCGTTGGCCCCCCGTCAATCGAAAAACTGTTTTTT
-,TRBJ1-5,TRBV28,few,CASSIAQGGSNQPQHF,TGTGCCAGCAGCATAGCACAAGGCGGCTCCAATCAGCCCCAGCATTTT
-,TRBJ1-1,TRBV28,few,CASSNRIHEAFF,TGTGCCAGCAGTAACAGGATTCATGAAGCTTTCTTT
TRBD1,TRBJ1-2,TRBV5-1,few,CASSLETGWYSAGYTF,TGCGCCAGCAGCTTGGAGACAGGGTGGTATTCTGCTGGCTACACCTTC
-,TRBJ1-1,TRBV7-9,-,CASSEGGKNTEAFF,TGTGCCAGCAGCGAGGGGGGAAAGAACACTGAAGCTTTCTTT
-,TRBJ2-4,TRBV5-4,-,CASSLEEQNIQYF,TGTGCCAGCAGCTTAGAGGAGCAAAACATTCAGTACTTC
TRBD1,TRBJ2-5,TRBV14,-,CASSGRQGLNVQETQYF,TGTGCCAGCAGCGGCCGACAGGGTCTTAACGTACAAGAGACCCAGTACTTC
TRBD1,TRBJ2-1,TRBV7-2,few,CASSSQWTGTNEQFF,TGTGCCAGCAGCTCTCAGTGGACAGGTACAAACGAGCAGTTCTTC
TRBD1,TRBJ1-2,TRBV18,few,CASSRTGFNYGYTF,TGTGCCAGCTCACGGACAGGATTTAACTATGGCTACACCTTC
TRBD1,TRBJ1-5,TRBV7-2,-,CASSLVGHRGGQPQHF,TGTGCCAGCAGCTTAGTTGGGCACAGGGGAGGACAGCCCCAGCATTTT
-,TRBJ1-2,TRBV15,-,CATSRVGGLNYGYTF,TGTGCCACCAGCAGAGTTGGGGGCCTGAACTATGGCTACACCTTC